The 17 T cell receptor beta chains presented below share a single source sample, sequenced in a study of Graves' ophthalmopathy and Graves' hyperthyroidism. CDR3 regions of TCR beta were amplified from RNA transcripts. First-round RT-PCR used HTBI primers; second-round multiplex PCR followed. TCRdb independently ran MiXCR on the multiplex PCR reads; one entry per CDR3 protein. In the table there are 1 million to 1.3 million distinct CDR3 sequences, less than 45% of which are singletons. Sequenced material: peripheral blood or thyroid tissue (not recorded which). These receptors all stem from an adult man with Graves' hyperthyroidism.

A note on this clonotype: This CDR3 is missing its conserved last phenylalanine or tryptophan, likely due to a read error. The J gene is TRBJ2-5, the V gene TRBV4-1; D is undetermined. V lost 3 bases to trimming and J lost 3 bases, with 5 bases between them. Germline CDR1 and CDR2: MGHRA and YSYEKL. The CDR3 is 12 amino acids. This CDR3 reads CASSHSEETQYS. The CDR3 DNA reads TGCGCCAGCAGCCACTCGGAAGAGACCCAGTACTCC.

This clonotype was seen many times. The gene calls are TRBV7-8 and TRBJ2-7; perhaps D is TRBD1 or TRBD2 (6 bases each). This CDR3 spans 15 amino acids. In germline, CDR1 is SGHVS, CDR2 FQNEAQ. Trimming pared 2 bases from V and 3 bases from J, leaving 14 bases between. The CDR3 bases are TGTGCCAGCAGCTTATCGGGGGCCGAACGCTACGAGCAGTACTTC. It yields the protein CASSLSGAERYEQYF.

In regard to this clonotype: This is likely a read error, given that the CDR3 carries no conserved phenylalanine or tryptophan at its end. It is unclear where the CDR3 begins or ends on the DNA, so no DNA is shown, and the CDR3 is as TCRdb lists it. The V and J genes are TRBV12-3 or TRBV12-4 and TRBJ2-2; the DNA was not used to check the table's D call, TRBD2. Inclusive of both ends, the CDR3 amounts to 8 amino acids. The CDR3 sequence: CASSPSFL.

This clonotype was found many times. This sequence joins TRBV20-1 and TRBJ1-6; TRBD1 matches at 7 bases. Germline V gene lookup returns CDR1 DFQATT and CDR2 SNEGSKA (reference sequence). The CDR3 runs to 13 residues. Unmatched junction bases numbered 7, after V lost 4 bases and J lost 10 bases. In DNA, the CDR3 is TGCAGTGCTACAGGGACAGTCCGGTCACCCCTCCACTTT. It specifies CSATGTVRSPLHF.

CDR3 bases: TGCAGTGCGGGGTCTAGCGGGACTAGGGAGACCCAGTACTTC. Amino acid sequence: CSAGSSGTRETQYF. V usage is TRBV20-1 and J usage is TRBJ2-5, with 9 bases aligning to TRBD2. Looked up from germline, CDR1 is DFQATT and CDR2 is SNEGSKA (reference sequence). J was trimmed by 5 bases and V by 6 bases; bases with no gene match: 10. The CDR3 consists of 14 residues.

In its sample, this clonotype was seen many times. The chain has TRBV20-1 and TRBJ1-2; D gene ambiguous. Germline-derived CDR1 and CDR2 are DFQATT and SNEGSKA (reference sequence). Trimming took off 8 bases at V and 4 bases at J, with 17 bases between the two ends. The CDR3 loop spans 13 amino acids. The CDR3 is CSIDTRDLYGYTF. CDR3 sequence (DNA): TGCAGTATAGACACAAGAGACCTCTATGGCTACACCTTC.

CDR3 protein: CASSAGLAGSLSYEQYF. The CDR3 DNA is TGCGCCAGCAGTGCCGGACTAGCGGGATCTCTATCCTACGAGCAGTACTTC. The chain uses TRBV10-2 and TRBJ2-7, with 12 bases aligning to TRBD2. Looked up from germline, CDR1 is WSHSY and CDR2 is SAAADI. Trimming at V came to 4 bases and at J to 1 base, leaving 8 bases not matched to a gene. This CDR3 has 17 amino acids.

The chain's CDR3 is CAIRGDRGVGGYTF. In DNA form, the CDR3 reads TGTGCCATCCGGGGCGACAGGGGAGTCGGAGGCTACACCTTC. The chain uses TRBV10-3 and TRBJ1-2; TRBD1 agrees at 8 bases. V was pared by 8 bases and J by 8 bases, with 13 bases of the junction left unmatched. The CDR3 is 14 amino acids. The V gene's germline CDR1 is ENHRY and CDR2 SYGVKD.

This clonotype was detected a few times. The chain couples TRBV11-2 to TRBJ1-1, with 10 bases aligning to TRBD1. CDR3 length: 18 amino acids. The V gene's germline CDR1 is SGHAT and CDR2 FQNNGV. The J segment lost 1 base and the V segment lost 3 bases, leaving 11 bases of the junction unmatched. In nucleotides, the CDR3 is TGTGCCAGCAGCTTCGTCCCGGGACAGGGGAGTTGGAACACTGAAGCTTTCTTT. Amino acids: CASSFVPGQGSWNTEAFF. Full variable domain (rest looked up from reference TRBV11-2 and TRBJ1-1): EAGVAQSPRYKIIEKRQSVAFWCNPISGHATLYWYQQILGQGPKLLIQFQNNGVVDDSQLPKDRFSAERLKGVDSTLKIQPAKLEDSAVYLCASSFVPGQGSWNTEAFFGQGTRLTVV.

Many counts were recorded for this clonotype. The CDR3 is CASSRGNRGTEAFF. The CDR3 DNA is TGTGCCAGCAGCCGAGGAAATCGGGGGACTGAAGCTTTCTTT. This chain links TRBV6-5 with TRBJ1-1, with D maybe TRBD1 (5 bases). In germline, CDR1 is MNHEY, CDR2 SVGAGI. The CDR3 has 14 residues. Deletions cut 6 bases from V and 5 bases from J, with 16 bases between.

Ten or more counts support this clonotype. This chain connects TRBV6-5 to TRBJ1-2; the D is unclear. The length of the CDR3 is 12 residues. V gave up 7 bases and J gave up 3 bases, with 9 bases separating them. The V gene's germline CDR1 is MNHEY and CDR2 SVGAGI. CDR3 nucleotides: TGTGCCAGCAAGACGTCAGACTATGGCTACACCTTC. This translates into CASKTSDYGYTF.

V gene TRBV4-1 combines with J gene TRBJ1-2; D not resolved. The V end was cut by 0 bases, the J end by 4 bases, with 9 bases between. CDR3 length equals 14 residues. Germline V gives CDR1 MGHRA, CDR2 YSYEKL. CDR3 sequence (DNA): TGCGCCAGCAGCCAAGACATGGGCCCCTATGGCTACACCTTC. Amino acid sequence: CASSQDMGPYGYTF.

Comments on this clonotype: A much larger clone differs from this one at a single base, so this may be a read error. J is TRBJ2-7 and V is TRBV10-3, with D perhaps matching TRBD1 or TRBD2 (5 bases each). The CDR3 runs to 15 residues. The V end was cut by 0 bases, the J end by 9 bases, with 18 bases between. Germline V gives CDR1 ENHRY, CDR2 SYGVKD. DNA for the CDR3: TGTGCCATCAGTGAGTCCGCAGGGACCCGGGGACGGCAGTACTTC. Translation gives CAISESAGTRGRQYF.

This clonotype has more than one count but fewer than ten. The chain couples TRBV7-6 to TRBJ2-7, with 16 bases identical to TRBD2. The V gene's germline CDR1 is SGHVS and CDR2 FNYEAQ. CDR3 size: 16 residues. V was clipped by 4 bases and J by 7 bases; unmatched bases: 7. CDR3 protein: CASSSGLAGGPREQYF. The DNA of the CDR3 is TGTGCCAGCAGCTCGGGACTAGCGGGAGGGCCTCGAGAGCAGTACTTC.

This chain joins TRBV6-2 or TRBV6-3 and TRBJ2-5; D gene uncertain. V lost 7 bases and J lost 5, with 20 bases in between. Germline loops: CDR1 MNHEY, CDR2 SVGEGT. The CDR3 length is 15 residues. Here the CDR3 DNA reads TGTGCCAGCACCCCCCTTGGGGTGGGGTCGGAGACCCAGTACTTC. This sequence encodes CASTPLGVGSETQYF.

This clonotype was seen at least ten times. This chain uses TRBV2 with TRBJ1-5; D remains unclear. There are 14 residues in the CDR3. Trimming removed 5 bases at V and 3 bases at J, with 11 bases between. CDR1 and CDR2 from the germline V gene are SNHLY and FYNNEI. CDR3 in DNA: TGTGCCAGCAGTCGGAGTCAGAACAATCAGCCCCAGCATTTT. This translates into CASSRSQNNQPQHF.

This clonotype appeared a few times. The genes are TRBV2 and TRBJ2-7; 7 nucleotides match TRBD1. The CDR3 totals 16 residues. V shed 5 bases, J shed 2 bases, and the junction held 12 bases outside the gene matches. Germline loops: CDR1 SNHLY, CDR2 FYNNEI. The CDR3 sequence is CASSLAQTGTTYEQYF. The CDR3 DNA reads as TGTGCCAGCAGTTTGGCCCAGACAGGGACCACCTACGAGCAGTACTTC.